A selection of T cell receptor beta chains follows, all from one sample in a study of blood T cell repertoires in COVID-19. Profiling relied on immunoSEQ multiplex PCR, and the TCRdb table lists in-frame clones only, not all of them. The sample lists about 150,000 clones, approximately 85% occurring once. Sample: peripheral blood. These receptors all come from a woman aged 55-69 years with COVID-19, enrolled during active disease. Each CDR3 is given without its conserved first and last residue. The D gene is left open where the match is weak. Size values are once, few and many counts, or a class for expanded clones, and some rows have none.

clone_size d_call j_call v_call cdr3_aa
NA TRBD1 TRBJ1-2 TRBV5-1 ASSLGTGFGYT
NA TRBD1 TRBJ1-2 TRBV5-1 ASSADRDSYGYT
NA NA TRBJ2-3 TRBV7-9 ASSHRPAGATDTQY
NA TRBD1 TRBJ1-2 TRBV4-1 ASSLLPGQNGYGYT
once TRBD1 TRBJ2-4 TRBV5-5 ASSPGPDRKNIQY
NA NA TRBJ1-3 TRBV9 ASSPQFIGVAGGNTIY
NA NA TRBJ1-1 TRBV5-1 ASSLTGNSEAF
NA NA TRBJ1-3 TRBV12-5 ASALDRTGNTIY
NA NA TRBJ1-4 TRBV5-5 ASSSYTLEEKLF
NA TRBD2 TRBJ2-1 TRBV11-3 ASSLDGVAGGKNEQF
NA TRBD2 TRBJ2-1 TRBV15 ATSRDQSFPGGLMGSYNEQF
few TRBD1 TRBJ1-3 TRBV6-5 ASRNRGHGNTIY
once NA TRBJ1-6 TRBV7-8 ASSFRTRISPLH
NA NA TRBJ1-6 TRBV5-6 ASSLFSRDNSPLH
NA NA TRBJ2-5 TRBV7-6 ASSLGSERGETQY
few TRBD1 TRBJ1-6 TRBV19 ASSFTGGESPLH
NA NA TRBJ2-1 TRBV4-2 ASSLRTDNEQF
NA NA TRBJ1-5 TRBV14 ASSQGGGRHQPQH
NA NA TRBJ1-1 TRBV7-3 ASGFGIGNTEAF
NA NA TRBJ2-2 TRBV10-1 ASSESGRGPTGELF
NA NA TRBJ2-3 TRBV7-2 ASSSSGRSTDTQY
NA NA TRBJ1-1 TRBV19 ASSIVARTEAF
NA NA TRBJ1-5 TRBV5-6 ASSGRVSNQPQH
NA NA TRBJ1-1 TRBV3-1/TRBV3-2 ASSHGSGLRTEAF
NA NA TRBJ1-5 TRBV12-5 ASGLATGTSDQPQH
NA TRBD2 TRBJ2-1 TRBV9 ASSLASGNLNEQF
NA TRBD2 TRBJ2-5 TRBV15 ATSGLAGAWETQY
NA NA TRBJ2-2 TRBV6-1 ASSEFWGAGELF
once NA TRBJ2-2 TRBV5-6 ASSFLLEIDPNTGELF
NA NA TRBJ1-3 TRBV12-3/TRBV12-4 ASSRYSGNTIY
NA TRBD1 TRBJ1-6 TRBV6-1 ASSEAPPGQGFSPLH
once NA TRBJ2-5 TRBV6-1 ASSEGPGSRLYSTQETQY
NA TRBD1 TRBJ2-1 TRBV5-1 ASSSQGVVNEQF
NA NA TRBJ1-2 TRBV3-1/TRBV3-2 ASSERGYGYT
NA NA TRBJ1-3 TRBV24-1 ATSEGHTIY
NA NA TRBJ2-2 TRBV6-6 ASSYDPRDTGELF
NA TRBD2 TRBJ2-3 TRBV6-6 ASNGLAARDTQY
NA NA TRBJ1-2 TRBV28 ASRPAGAPGGYT
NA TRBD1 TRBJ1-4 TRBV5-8 ASSYGQANEKLF
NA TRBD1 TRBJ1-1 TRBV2 ASNPLGTGAEAF
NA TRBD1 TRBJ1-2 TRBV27 ASSAYRGALYGYT
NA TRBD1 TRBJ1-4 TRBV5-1 ASSSMGQGSEKLF
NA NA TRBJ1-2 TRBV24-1 ATSAPDTGDT
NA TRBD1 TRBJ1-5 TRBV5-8 ASRRDRGPNQPQH
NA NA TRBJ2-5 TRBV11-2 ASSNGARGQETQY
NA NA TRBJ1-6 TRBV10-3 AISAAGGAESPLH
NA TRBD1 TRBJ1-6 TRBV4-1 ASSQDGGGGSPLH
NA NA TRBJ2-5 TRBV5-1 ASSLAGAGGETQY
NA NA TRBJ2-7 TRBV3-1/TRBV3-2 ASSQGYLISYEQY